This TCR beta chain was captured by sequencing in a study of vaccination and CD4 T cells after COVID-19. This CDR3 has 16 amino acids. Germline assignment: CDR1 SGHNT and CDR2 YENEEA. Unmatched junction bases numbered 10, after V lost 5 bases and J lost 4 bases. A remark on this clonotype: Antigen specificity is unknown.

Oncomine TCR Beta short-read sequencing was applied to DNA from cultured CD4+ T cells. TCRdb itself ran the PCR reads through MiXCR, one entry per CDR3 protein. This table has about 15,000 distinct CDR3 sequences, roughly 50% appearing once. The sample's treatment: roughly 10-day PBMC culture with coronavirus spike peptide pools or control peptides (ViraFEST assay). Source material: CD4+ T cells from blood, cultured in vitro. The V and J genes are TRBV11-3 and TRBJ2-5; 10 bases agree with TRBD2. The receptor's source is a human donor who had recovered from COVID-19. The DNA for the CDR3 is TGTGCCAGCAGCACCTCTCTAGCGGGAGCCAGAGAGACCCAGTACTTC. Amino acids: CASSTSLAGARETQYF.